This is a list of T cell receptor beta chains from one sample in a study of blood T cell repertoires in COVID-19. Generated by immunoSEQ multiplex PCR, the TCRdb table keeps only in-frame clones and is missing some. This sample yields about 270,000 clones, of which under 95% are seen a single time; about 3% belongs to the top ten. The source material was PBMCs or T cells enriched from blood (not recorded which). The receptors derive from a man between 35 and 55 years old who had been exposed to COVID-19. Each CDR3 is given with its conserved first and last residue. A D gene is named only where the DNA matches it firmly. Size is omitted from some rows. Given values are once, few, many or a class for expanded clones.

size | J | D | V | CDR3 | DNA
. | TRBJ1-1 | . | TRBV7-3 | CASSFRPLGEMNTEAFF | TGTGCCAGCAGCTTTAGGCCTTTAGGAGAAATGAACACTGAAGCTTTCTTT
. | TRBJ1-3 | TRBD1 | TRBV9 | CASGPGQLSGNTIYF | TGTGCCAGCGGGCCGGGACAGCTGTCTGGAAACACCATATATTTT
. | TRBJ2-3 | . | TRBV7-6 | CASSNSGGELDTQYF | TGTGCCAGCAGCAACTCGGGCGGGGAGTTGGATACGCAGTATTTT
once | TRBJ1-2 | . | TRBV4-3 | CASSQGRYGYTF | TGCGCCAGCAGCCAAGGGAGATATGGCTACACCTTC
. | TRBJ2-1 | TRBD2 | TRBV3-1/TRBV3-2 | CASSQVEDTSAKGRFF | TGTGCCAGCAGCCAAGTTGAGGATACTAGCGCCAAGGGTCGGTTCTTC
. | TRBJ1-1 | . | TRBV18 | CASSPNRATTEAFF | TGTGCCAGCTCACCCAACAGGGCAACCACTGAAGCTTTCTTT
. | TRBJ2-7 | TRBD1 | TRBV6-2/TRBV6-3 | CASSRTGAEQYF | TGTGCCAGCAGTAGAACAGGGGCCGAGCAGTACTTC
. | TRBJ2-5 | TRBD2 | TRBV7-9 | CASSLLAGYQETQYF | TGTGCCAGCAGCTTACTAGCGGGGTACCAAGAGACCCAGTACTTC
once | TRBJ1-2 | . | TRBV4-1 | CASSQDRTVIYGYTF | TGCGCCAGCAGCCAAGATCGGACAGTTATCTATGGCTACACCTTC
. | TRBJ2-5 | . | TRBV5-1 | CASSSTTGSPWETQYF | TGCGCCAGCAGCTCAACCACAGGGTCCCCATGGGAGACCCAGTACTTC
. | TRBJ2-1 | TRBD1 | TRBV11-3 | CASCRDSSYNEQFF | TGTGCCAGCTGCCGGGACAGCTCCTACAATGAGCAGTTCTTC
. | TRBJ2-2 | TRBD2 | TRBV9 | CASSVAFSGSSTGELFF | TGTGCCAGCAGCGTAGCGTTTAGCGGGAGTTCCACCGGGGAGCTGTTTTTT
. | TRBJ2-3 | . | TRBV15 | CATTMAGTDTQYF | TGTGCCACCACCATGGCTGGCACAGATACGCAGTATTTT
. | TRBJ2-7 | . | TRBV9 | CASSVGPIASRGEQYF | TGTGCCAGCAGCGTAGGTCCTATAGCGTCAAGGGGGGAGCAGTACTTC
. | TRBJ1-2 | TRBD1 | TRBV27 | CASSPGTGGPLYGYTF | TGTGCCAGCAGTCCGGGGACAGGGGGACCCCTATATGGCTACACCTTC
. | TRBJ2-2 | . | TRBV29-1 | CSVAVSAGGGTGELFF | TGCAGCGTTGCTGTTTCAGCGGGTGGGGGCACCGGGGAGCTGTTTTTT
. | TRBJ2-1 | TRBD1 | TRBV5-1 | CASSLGDRLDEQFF | TGCGCCAGCAGCTTGGGGGACAGGTTGGATGAGCAGTTCTTC
. | TRBJ1-2 | TRBD1 | TRBV18 | CASSARGENRGMASTGRSYTF | TGTGCCAGCTCGGCGAGAGGGGAGAACAGGGGAATGGCGAGTACGGGAAGGAGCTACACCTTC
. | TRBJ1-2 | TRBD1 | TRBV19 | CASRPGTATNYGYTF | TGTGCCAGTAGGCCCGGGACAGCGACTAACTATGGCTACACCTTC
. | TRBJ2-4 | TRBD1 | TRBV2 | CASRIGDRQPLAKNIQYF | TGTGCCAGCAGAATAGGGGACAGACAGCCTCTAGCCAAAAACATTCAGTACTTC
once | TRBJ2-2 | . | TRBV5-1 | CASMGGGPNTGELFF | TGCGCCAGCATGGGTGGCGGGCCAAACACCGGGGAGCTGTTTTTT
. | TRBJ2-7 | . | TRBV11-3 | CASSLGSPVNSYEQYF | TGTGCCAGCAGCTTAGGATCTCCAGTTAACTCCTACGAGCAGTACTTC
once | TRBJ1-6 | TRBD1 | TRBV9 | CASSVDAPGDRGRLASPLHF | TGTGCCAGCAGCGTAGACGCACCGGGGGACAGGGGAAGGTTAGCCTCACCCCTCCACTTT
. | TRBJ2-1 | TRBD2 | TRBV24-1 | CATSKTSGASSYNEQFF | TGTGCCACCAGTAAGACTAGCGGGGCGAGCTCCTACAATGAGCAGTTCTTC
. | TRBJ2-5 | . | TRBV9 | CASSAGSPSAQETQYF | TGTGCCAGCAGCGCCGGGTCCCCCAGCGCACAAGAGACCCAGTACTTC
. | TRBJ1-5 | . | TRBV19 | CASSIGTYSNQPQHF | TGTGCCAGTAGTATCGGGACTTATAGCAATCAGCCCCAGCATTTT
. | TRBJ2-5 | TRBD1 | TRBV6-5 | CASSLGQGEETQYF | TGTGCCAGCAGCCTCGGACAGGGGGAAGAGACCCAGTACTTC
. | TRBJ2-7 | TRBD2 | TRBV7-7 | CASSLAPLTSGGTYEQYF | TGTGCTAGCAGCTTAGCCCCTCTGACTAGCGGAGGAACCTACGAGCAGTACTTC
. | TRBJ1-2 | . | TRBV6-5 | CASSSTTGRLGGYTF | TGTGCCAGCAGTTCAACGACAGGTCGTTTGGGTGGCTACACCTTC
. | TRBJ1-5 | . | TRBV6-2/TRBV6-3 | CASSSRVQPQHF | TGTGCCAGCAGTTCCAGGGTCCAGCCCCAGCATTTT
. | TRBJ2-7 | . | TRBV5-6 | CASTQGTNIYEQYF | TGTGCCAGCACCCAGGGGACGAATATCTACGAGCAGTACTTC
few | TRBJ2-2 | TRBD1 | TRBV6-6 | CASRPGTGNTGELFF | TGTGCCAGCAGGCCCGGGACAGGAAACACCGGGGAGCTGTTTTTT
. | TRBJ1-1 | . | TRBV6-2/TRBV6-3 | CASSYLTARRPEAFF | TGTGCCAGCAGTTACTTGACAGCAAGACGGCCTGAAGCTTTCTTT
once | TRBJ2-7 | TRBD2 | TRBV7-6 | CASSSNPLTTSGIYEQYF | TGTGCCAGCAGCTCTAACCCACTCACGACTAGCGGCATCTACGAGCAGTACTTC
. | TRBJ2-7 | TRBD2 | TRBV5-1 | CASSLSSGSPYEQYF | TGCGCCAGCAGCTTGAGTAGCGGGAGTCCCTACGAGCAGTACTTC
. | TRBJ2-1 | . | TRBV5-1 | CASSLVGRNEQFF | TGCGCCAGCAGCTTGGTAGGGAGAAATGAGCAGTTCTTC
. | TRBJ1-4 | TRBD1 | TRBV10-1 | CASSESLDRGRKANEKLFF | TGCGCCAGCAGTGAGTCACTGGACAGGGGGCGTAAGGCTAATGAAAAACTGTTTTTT
once | TRBJ1-4 | TRBD1 | TRBV7-9 | CASSNEPGRAGGEKLFF | TGTGCCAGCAGTAATGAACCGGGCAGGGCAGGGGGAGAAAAACTGTTTTTT
once | TRBJ2-7 | . | TRBV18 | CASSYRDSSNEQYF | TGTGCCAGCTCATACCGGGACTCCTCTAACGAGCAGTACTTC
. | TRBJ2-3 | . | TRBV9 | CASSTTGQPRDTQYF | TGTGCCAGCAGCACCACAGGTCAGCCTCGAGATACGCAGTATTTT
. | TRBJ2-1 | TRBD2 | TRBV4-2 | CASSQADLAGDHRNEQFF | TGTGCCAGCAGCCAAGCAGACCTAGCGGGAGATCATAGGAATGAGCAGTTCTTC
. | TRBJ2-3 | . | TRBV28 | CASSFGVLTSTDTQYF | TGTGCCAGCAGTTTTGGTGTTCTCACTAGCACAGATACGCAGTATTTT
. | TRBJ1-1 | . | TRBV19 | CASRKREGNRAFF | TGTGCCAGTAGAAAACGGGAGGGTAATCGAGCTTTCTTT